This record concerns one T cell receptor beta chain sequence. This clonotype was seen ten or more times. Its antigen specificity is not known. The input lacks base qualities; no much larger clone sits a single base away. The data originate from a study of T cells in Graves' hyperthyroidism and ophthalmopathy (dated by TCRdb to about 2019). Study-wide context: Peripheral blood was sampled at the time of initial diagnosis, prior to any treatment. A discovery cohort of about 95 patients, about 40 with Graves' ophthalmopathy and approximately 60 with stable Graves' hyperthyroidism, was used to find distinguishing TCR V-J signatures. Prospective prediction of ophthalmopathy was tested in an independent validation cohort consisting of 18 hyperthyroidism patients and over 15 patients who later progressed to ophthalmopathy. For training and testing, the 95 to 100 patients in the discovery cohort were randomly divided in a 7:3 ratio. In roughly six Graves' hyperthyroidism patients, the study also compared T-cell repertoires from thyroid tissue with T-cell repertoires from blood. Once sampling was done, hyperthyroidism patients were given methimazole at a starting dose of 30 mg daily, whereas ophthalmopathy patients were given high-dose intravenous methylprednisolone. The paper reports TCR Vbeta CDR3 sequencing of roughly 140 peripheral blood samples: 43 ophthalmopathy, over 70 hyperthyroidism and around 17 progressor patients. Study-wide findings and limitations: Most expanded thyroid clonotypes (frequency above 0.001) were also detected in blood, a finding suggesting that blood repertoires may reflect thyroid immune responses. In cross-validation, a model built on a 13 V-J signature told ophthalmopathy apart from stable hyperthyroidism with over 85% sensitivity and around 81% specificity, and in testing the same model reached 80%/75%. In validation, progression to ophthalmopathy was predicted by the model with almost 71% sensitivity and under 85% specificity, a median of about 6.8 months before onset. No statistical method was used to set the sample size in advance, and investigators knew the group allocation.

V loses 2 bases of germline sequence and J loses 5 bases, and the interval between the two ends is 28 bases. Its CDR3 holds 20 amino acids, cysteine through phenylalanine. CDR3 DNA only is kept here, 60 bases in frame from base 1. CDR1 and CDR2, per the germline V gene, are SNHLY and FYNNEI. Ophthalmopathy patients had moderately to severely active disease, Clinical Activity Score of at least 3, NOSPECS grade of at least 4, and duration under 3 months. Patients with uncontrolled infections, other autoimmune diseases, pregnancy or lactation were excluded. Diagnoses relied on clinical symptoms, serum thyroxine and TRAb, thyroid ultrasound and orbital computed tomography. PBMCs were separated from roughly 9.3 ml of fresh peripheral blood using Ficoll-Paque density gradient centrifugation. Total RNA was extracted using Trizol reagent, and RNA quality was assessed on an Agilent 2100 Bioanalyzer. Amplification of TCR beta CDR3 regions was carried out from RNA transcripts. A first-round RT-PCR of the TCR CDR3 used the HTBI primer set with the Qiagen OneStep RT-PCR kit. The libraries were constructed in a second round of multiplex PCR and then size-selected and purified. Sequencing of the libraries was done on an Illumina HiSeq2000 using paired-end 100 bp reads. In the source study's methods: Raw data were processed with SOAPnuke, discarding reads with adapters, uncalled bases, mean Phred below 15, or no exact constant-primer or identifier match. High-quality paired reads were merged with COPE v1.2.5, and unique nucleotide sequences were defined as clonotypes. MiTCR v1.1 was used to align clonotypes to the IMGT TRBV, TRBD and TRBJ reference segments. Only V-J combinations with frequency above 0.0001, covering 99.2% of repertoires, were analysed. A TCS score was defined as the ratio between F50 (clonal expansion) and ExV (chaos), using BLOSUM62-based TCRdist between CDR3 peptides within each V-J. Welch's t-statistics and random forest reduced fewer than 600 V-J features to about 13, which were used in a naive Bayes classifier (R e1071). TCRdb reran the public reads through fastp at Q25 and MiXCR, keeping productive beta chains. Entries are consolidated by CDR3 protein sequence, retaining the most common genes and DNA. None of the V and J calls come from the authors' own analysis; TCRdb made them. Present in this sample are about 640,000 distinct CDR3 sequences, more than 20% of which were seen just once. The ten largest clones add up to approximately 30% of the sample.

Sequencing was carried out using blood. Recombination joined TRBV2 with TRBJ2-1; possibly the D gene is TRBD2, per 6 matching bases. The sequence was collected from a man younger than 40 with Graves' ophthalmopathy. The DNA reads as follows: TGTGCCAGCAGTGAACCCCTCTCACCTCCTAGCGTACCCCACAACAATGAGCAGTTCTTC. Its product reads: CASSEPLSPPSVPHNNEQFF.